Listed below are T cell receptor beta chains from one sample, sequenced in a study of T cells in Graves' hyperthyroidism and ophthalmopathy. From the multiplex PCR reads, TCRdb called clonotypes with MiXCR, one entry per CDR3 protein. Seen here are 600,000 or so distinct CDR3 sequences, about 15% observed once, and the top ten hold around 13%. The sequencing input was blood. These receptor sequences come from a woman between 50 and 59 years old with Graves' ophthalmopathy. Both conserved end residues are part of each CDR3. Each record gives: clone size, D gene, V gene, J gene, CDR3 protein, CDR3 DNA. A D gene is named only where the DNA matches it firmly. Size tells how often a clone was seen (once, few, many) or the class of an expanded clone, and some rows leave it out.

clone size: many
D gene: .
V gene: TRBV27
J gene: TRBJ2-7
CDR3 protein: CASSSELPYEQYF
CDR3 DNA: TGTGCCAGCAGTTCCGAGCTCCCCTACGAGCAGTACTTC

clone size: many
D gene: .
V gene: TRBV30
J gene: TRBJ2-5
CDR3 protein: CAWSVLWTSGQQETQYF
CDR3 DNA: TGTGCCTGGAGTGTTTTATGGACATCTGGACAGCAAGAGACCCAGTACTTC

clone size: few
D gene: .
V gene: TRBV29-1
J gene: TRBJ1-2
CDR3 protein: CSVGSTARVYGYTF
CDR3 DNA: TGCAGCGTTGGATCCACGGCCCGAGTCTATGGCTACACCTTC

clone size: many
D gene: TRBD2
V gene: TRBV7-9
J gene: TRBJ2-7
CDR3 protein: CASRSAGRKEQYF
CDR3 DNA: TGTGCCAGCAGATCAGCCGGGAGGAAAGAGCAGTACTTC

clone size: .
D gene: .
V gene: TRBV10-3
J gene: TRBJ2-3
CDR3 protein: CAIRSSTDTQYF
CDR3 DNA: TGTGCCATCAGAAGTAGCACAGATACGCAGTATTTT

clone size: many
D gene: .
V gene: TRBV2
J gene: TRBJ2-7
CDR3 protein: CASSEVGTSVYVEQYF
CDR3 DNA: TGTGCCAGCAGTGAAGTTGGGACAAGTGTCTATGTCGAGCAGTACTTC

clone size: .
D gene: TRBD2
V gene: TRBV10-3
J gene: TRBJ2-7
CDR3 protein: CAISGGLAYEQYF
CDR3 DNA: TGTGCCATCAGTGGGGGACTAGCTTACGAGCAGTACTTC

clone size: .
D gene: TRBD1
V gene: TRBV27
J gene: TRBJ1-2
CDR3 protein: CASRGRDRRYYGYTF
CDR3 DNA: TGTGCCAGCAGGGGGAGGGACAGGAGGTACTATGGCTACACCTTC

clone size: many
D gene: TRBD1
V gene: TRBV5-6
J gene: TRBJ1-5
CDR3 protein: CASSATGVQPQHF
CDR3 DNA: TGTGCCAGCAGCGCGACAGGGGTTCAGCCCCAGCATTTT

clone size: many
D gene: .
V gene: TRBV29-1
J gene: TRBJ1-2
CDR3 protein: CSANEGPNYGYTF
CDR3 DNA: TGCAGCGCCAACGAGGGGCCTAACTATGGCTACACCTTC

clone size: .
D gene: TRBD2
V gene: TRBV20-1
J gene: TRBJ2-2
CDR3 protein: CSASFASGNTGELFF
CDR3 DNA: TGCAGTGCTAGCTTCGCTAGCGGGAACACCGGGGAGCTGTTTTTT

clone size: many
D gene: .
V gene: TRBV29-1
J gene: TRBJ2-7
CDR3 protein: CSVEYAPYEQYF
CDR3 DNA: TGCAGCGTTGAGTACGCTCCCTACGAGCAGTACTTC

clone size: few
D gene: .
V gene: TRBV7-6
J gene: TRBJ2-7
CDR3 protein: CASSLTPSKGYEQYF
CDR3 DNA: TGTGCCAGCAGCTTAACCCCGAGCAAGGGGTACGAGCAGTACTTC

clone size: many
D gene: .
V gene: TRBV28
J gene: TRBJ1-2
CDR3 protein: CASSSPGEHGYTF
CDR3 DNA: TGTGCCAGCAGTTCCCCAGGGGAACATGGCTACACCTTC

clone size: few
D gene: TRBD1
V gene: TRBV4-2
J gene: TRBJ1-1
CDR3 protein: CASSQVPGTAQNTEAFF
CDR3 DNA: TGTGCCAGCAGCCAAGTTCCAGGGACAGCTCAGAACACTGAAGCTTTCTTT

clone size: .
D gene: TRBD1
V gene: TRBV27
J gene: TRBJ1-1
CDR3 protein: CASSLSVTGGTEAFF
CDR3 DNA: TGTGCCAGCAGTTTATCGGTGACAGGGGGCACTGAAGCTTTCTTT

clone size: .
D gene: TRBD2
V gene: TRBV6-5
J gene: TRBJ2-3
CDR3 protein: CASSYLGLAGNTDTQYF
CDR3 DNA: TGTGCCAGCAGTTACCTGGGACTAGCGGGAAACACAGATACGCAGTATTTT

clone size: many
D gene: .
V gene: TRBV28
J gene: TRBJ2-1
CDR3 protein: CASSLLGGTYNEQFF
CDR3 DNA: TGTGCCAGCAGTTTATTGGGTGGCACCTACAATGAGCAGTTCTTC

clone size: .
D gene: TRBD2
V gene: TRBV9
J gene: TRBJ2-1
CDR3 protein: CASSASGTSANEQFF
CDR3 DNA: TGTGCCAGCAGCGCCTCCGGGACTAGCGCTAATGAGCAGTTCTTC

clone size: .
D gene: TRBD1
V gene: TRBV30
J gene: TRBJ2-1
CDR3 protein: CAWSVGTGSYNEQFF
CDR3 DNA: TGTGCCTGGAGTGTGGGGACAGGGTCCTACAATGAGCAGTTCTTC

clone size: many
D gene: TRBD1
V gene: TRBV7-2
J gene: TRBJ1-2
CDR3 protein: CASSLIPGTVYGYTF
CDR3 DNA: TGTGCCAGCAGCCTAATACCAGGGACAGTCTATGGCTACACCTTC

clone size: many
D gene: TRBD2
V gene: TRBV11-2
J gene: TRBJ2-7
CDR3 protein: CASSFLAGGQGYEQYF
CDR3 DNA: TGTGCCAGCAGCTTCCTAGCGGGAGGCCAGGGGTACGAGCAGTACTTC

clone size: .
D gene: TRBD2
V gene: TRBV6-2/TRBV6-3
J gene: TRBJ2-2
CDR3 protein: CASSWTSGRMGRSGELFF
CDR3 DNA: TGTGCCAGCAGTTGGACTAGCGGGAGAATGGGTAGATCCGGGGAGCTGTTTTTT

clone size: many
D gene: TRBD1
V gene: TRBV2
J gene: TRBJ1-6
CDR3 protein: CASSKDRGNSPLHF
CDR3 DNA: TGTGCCAGCAGTAAGGACAGGGGGAATTCACCCCTCCACTTT

clone size: many
D gene: .
V gene: TRBV6-1
J gene: TRBJ1-6
CDR3 protein: CASSERWGESPLHF
CDR3 DNA: TGTGCCAGCAGTGAACGTTGGGGGGAATCACCCCTCCACTTT

clone size: many
D gene: TRBD1
V gene: TRBV12-3/TRBV12-4
J gene: TRBJ1-1
CDR3 protein: CASRPGQGEGTEAFF
CDR3 DNA: TGTGCCAGCAGACCCGGACAGGGCGAAGGCACTGAAGCTTTCTTT

clone size: few
D gene: TRBD1
V gene: TRBV7-9
J gene: TRBJ2-1
CDR3 protein: CASSSQGAVYNEQFF
CDR3 DNA: TGTGCCAGCAGCTCACAGGGGGCGGTTTACAATGAGCAGTTCTTC

clone size: many
D gene: TRBD2
V gene: TRBV20-1
J gene: TRBJ2-7
CDR3 protein: CSAESGRRRHEQYF
CDR3 DNA: TGCAGTGCTGAGAGCGGGAGACGACGCCACGAGCAGTACTTC

clone size: many
D gene: TRBD1
V gene: TRBV28
J gene: TRBJ1-1
CDR3 protein: CASSLVGGQGAGATEAFF
CDR3 DNA: TGTGCCAGCAGTTTAGTCGGAGGACAGGGTGCTGGGGCCACTGAAGCTTTCTTT

clone size: .
D gene: TRBD1
V gene: TRBV25-1
J gene: TRBJ1-2
CDR3 protein: CASRDGQGFGYTF
CDR3 DNA: TGTGCCAGCAGGGATGGACAGGGCTTCGGCTACACCTTC

clone size: many
D gene: .
V gene: TRBV13
J gene: TRBJ2-4
CDR3 protein: CASSIKTAKNIQYF
CDR3 DNA: TGTGCCAGCAGCATCAAGACAGCAAAAAACATTCAGTACTTC

clone size: many
D gene: TRBD1
V gene: TRBV3-1
J gene: TRBJ2-3
CDR3 protein: CASSQHDRGNTDTQYF
CDR3 DNA: TGTGCCAGCAGCCAACACGACAGGGGAAACACAGATACGCAGTATTTT

clone size: many
D gene: TRBD1
V gene: TRBV10-3
J gene: TRBJ1-1
CDR3 protein: CAISATGTGETEAFF
CDR3 DNA: TGTGCCATCAGTGCGACCGGGACAGGGGAGACTGAAGCTTTCTTT

clone size: .
D gene: TRBD2
V gene: TRBV29-1
J gene: TRBJ2-1
CDR3 protein: CSDHQGLAGGNNEQFF
CDR3 DNA: TGCAGCGACCACCAAGGACTAGCGGGAGGGAACAATGAGCAGTTCTTC

clone size: .
D gene: .
V gene: TRBV20-1
J gene: TRBJ1-5
CDR3 protein: CSARVGGAGQPQHF
CDR3 DNA: TGCAGTGCTAGAGTGGGGGGGGCTGGGCAGCCCCAGCATTTT